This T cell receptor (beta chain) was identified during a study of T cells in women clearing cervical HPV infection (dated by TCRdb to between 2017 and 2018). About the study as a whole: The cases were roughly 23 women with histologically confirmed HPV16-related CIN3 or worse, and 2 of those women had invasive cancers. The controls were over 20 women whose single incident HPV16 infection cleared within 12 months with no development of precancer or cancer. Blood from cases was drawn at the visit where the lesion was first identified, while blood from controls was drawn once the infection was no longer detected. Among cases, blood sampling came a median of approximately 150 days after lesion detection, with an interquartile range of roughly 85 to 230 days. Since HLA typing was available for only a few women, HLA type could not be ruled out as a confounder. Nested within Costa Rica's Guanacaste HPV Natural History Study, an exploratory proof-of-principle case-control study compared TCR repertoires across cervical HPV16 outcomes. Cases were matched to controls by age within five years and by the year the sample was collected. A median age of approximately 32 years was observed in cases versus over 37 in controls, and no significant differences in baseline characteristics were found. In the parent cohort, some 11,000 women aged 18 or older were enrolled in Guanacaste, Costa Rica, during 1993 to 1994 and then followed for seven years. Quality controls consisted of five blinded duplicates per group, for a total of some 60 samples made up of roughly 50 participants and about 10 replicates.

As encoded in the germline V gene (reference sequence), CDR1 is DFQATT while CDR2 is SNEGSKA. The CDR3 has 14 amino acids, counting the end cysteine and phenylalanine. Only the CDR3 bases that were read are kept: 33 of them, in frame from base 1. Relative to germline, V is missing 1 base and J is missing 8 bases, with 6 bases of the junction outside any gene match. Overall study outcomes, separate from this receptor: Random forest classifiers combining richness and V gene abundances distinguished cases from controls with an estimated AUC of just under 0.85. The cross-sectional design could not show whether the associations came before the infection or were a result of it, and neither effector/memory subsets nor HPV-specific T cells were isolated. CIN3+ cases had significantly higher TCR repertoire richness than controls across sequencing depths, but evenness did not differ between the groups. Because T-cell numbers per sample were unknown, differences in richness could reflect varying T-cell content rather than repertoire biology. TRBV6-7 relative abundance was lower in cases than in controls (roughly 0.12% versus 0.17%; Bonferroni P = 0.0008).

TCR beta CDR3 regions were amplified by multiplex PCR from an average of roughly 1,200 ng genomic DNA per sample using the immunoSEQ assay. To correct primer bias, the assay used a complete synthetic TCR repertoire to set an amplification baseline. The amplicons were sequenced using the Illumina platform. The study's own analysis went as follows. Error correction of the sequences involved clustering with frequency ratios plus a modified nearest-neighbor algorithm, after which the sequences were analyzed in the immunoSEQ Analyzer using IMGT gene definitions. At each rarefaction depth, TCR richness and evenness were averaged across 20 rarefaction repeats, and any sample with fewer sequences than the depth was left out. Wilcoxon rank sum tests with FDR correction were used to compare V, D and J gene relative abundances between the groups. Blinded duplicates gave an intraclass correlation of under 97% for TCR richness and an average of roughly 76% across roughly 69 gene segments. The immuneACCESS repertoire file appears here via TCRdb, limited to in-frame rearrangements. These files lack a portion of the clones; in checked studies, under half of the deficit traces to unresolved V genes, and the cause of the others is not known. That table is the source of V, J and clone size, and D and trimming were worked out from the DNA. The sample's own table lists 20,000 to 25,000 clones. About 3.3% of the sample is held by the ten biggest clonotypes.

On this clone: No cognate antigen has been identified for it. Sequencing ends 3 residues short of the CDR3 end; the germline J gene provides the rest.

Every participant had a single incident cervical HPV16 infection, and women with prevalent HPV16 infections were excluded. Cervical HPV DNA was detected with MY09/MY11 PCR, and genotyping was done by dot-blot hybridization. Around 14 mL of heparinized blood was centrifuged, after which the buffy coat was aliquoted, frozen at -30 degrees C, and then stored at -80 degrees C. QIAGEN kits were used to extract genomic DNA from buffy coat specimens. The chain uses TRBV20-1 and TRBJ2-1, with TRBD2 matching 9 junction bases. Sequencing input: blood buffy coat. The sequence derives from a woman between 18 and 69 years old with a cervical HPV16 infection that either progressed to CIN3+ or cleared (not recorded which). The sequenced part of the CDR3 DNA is TGCAGTGCTAGAGCGTCTAGCGGGACCTATGAG. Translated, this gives CSARASSGTYE. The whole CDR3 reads CSARASSGTYEQFF.